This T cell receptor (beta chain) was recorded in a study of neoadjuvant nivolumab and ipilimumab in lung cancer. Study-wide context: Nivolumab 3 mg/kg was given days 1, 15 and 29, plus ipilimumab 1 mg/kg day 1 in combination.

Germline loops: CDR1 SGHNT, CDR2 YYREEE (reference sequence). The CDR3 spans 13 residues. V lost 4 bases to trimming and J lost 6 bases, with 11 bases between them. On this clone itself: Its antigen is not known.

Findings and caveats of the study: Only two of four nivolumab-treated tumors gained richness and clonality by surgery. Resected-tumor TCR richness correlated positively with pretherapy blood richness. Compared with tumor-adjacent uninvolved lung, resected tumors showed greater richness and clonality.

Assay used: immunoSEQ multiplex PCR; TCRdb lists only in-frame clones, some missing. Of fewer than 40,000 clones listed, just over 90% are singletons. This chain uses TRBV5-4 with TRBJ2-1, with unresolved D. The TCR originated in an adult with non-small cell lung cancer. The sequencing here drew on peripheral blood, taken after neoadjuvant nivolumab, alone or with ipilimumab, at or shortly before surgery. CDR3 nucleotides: TGTGCCAGCAGCCTTCGAGCTTTCAATGAGCAGTTCTTC. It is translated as CASSLRAFNEQFF.